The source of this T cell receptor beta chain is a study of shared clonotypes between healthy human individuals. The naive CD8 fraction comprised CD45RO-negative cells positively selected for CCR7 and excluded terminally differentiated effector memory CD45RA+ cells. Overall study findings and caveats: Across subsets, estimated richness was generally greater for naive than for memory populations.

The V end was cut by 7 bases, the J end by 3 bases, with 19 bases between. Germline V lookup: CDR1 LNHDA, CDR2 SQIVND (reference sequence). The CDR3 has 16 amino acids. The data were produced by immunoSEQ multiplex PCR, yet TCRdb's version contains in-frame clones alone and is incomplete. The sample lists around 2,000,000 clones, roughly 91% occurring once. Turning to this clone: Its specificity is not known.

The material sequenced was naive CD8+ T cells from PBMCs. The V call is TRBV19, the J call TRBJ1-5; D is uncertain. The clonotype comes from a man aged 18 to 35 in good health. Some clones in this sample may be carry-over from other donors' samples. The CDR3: CASKGEGELPNQPQHF. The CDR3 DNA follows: TGTGCCAGTAAGGGTGAAGGCGAACTACCCAATCAGCCCCAGCATTTT. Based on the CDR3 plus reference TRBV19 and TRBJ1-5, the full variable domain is DGGITQSPKYLFRKEGQNVTLSCEQNLNHDAMYWYRQDPGQGLRLIYYSQIVNDFQKGDIAEGYSVSREKKESFPLTVTSAQKNPTAFYLCASKGEGELPNQPQHFGDGTRLSIL.